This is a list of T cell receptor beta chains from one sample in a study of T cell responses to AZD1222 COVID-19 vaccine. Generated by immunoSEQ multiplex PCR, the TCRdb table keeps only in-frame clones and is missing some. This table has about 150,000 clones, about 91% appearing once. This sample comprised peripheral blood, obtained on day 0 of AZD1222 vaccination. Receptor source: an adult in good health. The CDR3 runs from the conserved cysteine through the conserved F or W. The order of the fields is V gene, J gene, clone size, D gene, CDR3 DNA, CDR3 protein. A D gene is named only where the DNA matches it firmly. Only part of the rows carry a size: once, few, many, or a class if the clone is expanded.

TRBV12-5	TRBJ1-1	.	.	TGTGCTAGTGGTTTGTCAAGTGAAGCTTTCTTT	CASGLSSEAFF
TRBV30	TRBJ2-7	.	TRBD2	TGTGCCTGGAGTGTGGGGACTAGCGGGATTCTGATATACGAGCAGTACTTC	CAWSVGTSGILIYEQYF
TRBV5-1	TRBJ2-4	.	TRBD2	TGCGCCAGCAGCGATGAGGGGAGGGACATTCAGTACTTC	CASSDEGRDIQYF
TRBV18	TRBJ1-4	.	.	TGTGCCAGCTCACCACCGAGTCACGTGGGTGAAAAACTGTTTTTT	CASSPPSHVGEKLFF
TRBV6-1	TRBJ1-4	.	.	TGTGCCAGCAGTGAAAGGGAGCTGGCAGGGCGGCCTACAACTAATGAAAAACTGTTTTTT	CASSERELAGRPTTNEKLFF
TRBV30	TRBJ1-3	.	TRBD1	TGTGCCTGGAGGACGGGACAGATACTCTCTGGAAACACCATATATTTT	CAWRTGQILSGNTIYF
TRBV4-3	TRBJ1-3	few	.	TGCGCCAGCAGCCGGGACACAGGGAGCTCTGGAAACACCATATATTTT	CASSRDTGSSGNTIYF
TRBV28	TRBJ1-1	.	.	TGTGCCAGCATGACGAACACTGAAGCTTTCTTT	CASMTNTEAFF
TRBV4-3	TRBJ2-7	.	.	TGCGCCAGCAGCCAGACACGGGATTCCACCCAGTACTTC	CASSQTRDSTQYF
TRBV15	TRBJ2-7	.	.	TGTGCCACCAGCAGAGATCGGGGGCCTGAGCAGTACTTC	CATSRDRGPEQYF
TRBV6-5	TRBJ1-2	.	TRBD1	TGTGCCAGCAGGGCCCCCGGGACAGGTGGCTACACCTTC	CASRAPGTGGYTF
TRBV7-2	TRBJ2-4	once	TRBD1	TGTGCCAGCAGCCCGACAGACAGGGGGAACATTCAGTACTTC	CASSPTDRGNIQYF
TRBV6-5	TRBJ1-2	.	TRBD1	TGTGCCAGCAGTTCGGGACAGGGGGCCTGGGGCTACACCTTC	CASSSGQGAWGYTF
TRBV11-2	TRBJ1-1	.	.	TGTGCCAGCAGCTTAAGGGGGGACACTGAAGCTTTCTTT	CASSLRGDTEAFF
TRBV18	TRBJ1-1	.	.	TGTGCCAGCTCACAACCGACAATTTCCGGGGCTTTCTTT	CASSQPTISGAFF
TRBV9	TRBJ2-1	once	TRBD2	TGTGCCAGCAGCGTAGAAAGCGGGGTCGGGAATGAGCAGTTCTTC	CASSVESGVGNEQFF
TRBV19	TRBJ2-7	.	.	TGTGCCAGTAGTATTGGCAGGGAAGCCGAGCAGTACTTC	CASSIGREAEQYF
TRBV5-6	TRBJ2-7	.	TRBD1	TGTGCCAGCAGCTTGGAAGGGGGACAGCCAAGCTTTTACGAGCAGTACTTC	CASSLEGGQPSFYEQYF
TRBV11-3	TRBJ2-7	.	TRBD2	TGTGCCAGCAGCCCCCGTAGAGCGGGAGGAGTCTACGAGCAGTACTTC	CASSPRRAGGVYEQYF
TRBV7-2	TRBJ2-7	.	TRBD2	TGTGCCAGCAGCCGTGCCGGGACTAGCTTTTCCGAGCAGTACTTC	CASSRAGTSFSEQYF
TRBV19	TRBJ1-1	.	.	TGTGCCAGTAATACGGAAATGGTTGGCACTGAAGCTTTCTTT	CASNTEMVGTEAFF
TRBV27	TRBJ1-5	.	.	TGTGCCAGCAGCTGGGGGACAAATCAGCCCCAGCATTTT	CASSWGTNQPQHF
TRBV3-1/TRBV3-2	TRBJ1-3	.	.	TGTGCCAGCAGCCCTCGGGAGTCCGGAAACACCATATATTTT	CASSPRESGNTIYF
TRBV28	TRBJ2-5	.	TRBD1	TGTGCCAGCAGTTTAGGATTTTTCAGGGGGCTTGGGGAGACCCAGTACTTC	CASSLGFFRGLGETQYF
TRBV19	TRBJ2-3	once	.	TGTGCCAGCACACAGGTACTCACTCTCGCAGATACGCAGTATTTT	CASTQVLTLADTQYF
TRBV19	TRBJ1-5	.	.	TGTGCCAGTACAGGGAAATATAGCAATCAGCCCCAGCATTTT	CASTGKYSNQPQHF
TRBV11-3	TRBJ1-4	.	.	TGTGCCAGCAGCCCCGTGGGGGTAGGGAAACTGTTTTTT	CASSPVGVGKLFF
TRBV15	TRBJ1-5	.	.	TGTGCCACCAGCAGAGATATAGGGGGGGGTCAGCCCCAGCATTTT	CATSRDIGGGQPQHF
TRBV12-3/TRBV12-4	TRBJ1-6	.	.	TGTGCCAGCAGTTGGGGAGAGGGTTCACCCCTCCACTTT	CASSWGEGSPLHF
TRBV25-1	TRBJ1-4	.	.	TGTGCCAGCGGGCAGGGGCCGGGGGCTGAAAAACTGTTTTTT	CASGQGPGAEKLFF
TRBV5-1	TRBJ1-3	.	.	TGCGCCAGCAGCTTGGGACAACAATCTGGAAACACCATATATTTT	CASSLGQQSGNTIYF
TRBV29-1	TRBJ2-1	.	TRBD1	TGCAGCGTTGGGCCCGGGACAGGGAAGGAGAGCTCCTACAATGAGCAGTTCTTC	CSVGPGTGKESSYNEQFF
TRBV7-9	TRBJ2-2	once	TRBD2	TGTGCCAGCAGCTTAGGACTAGCGGCTACCAACACCGGGGAGCTGTTTTTT	CASSLGLAATNTGELFF
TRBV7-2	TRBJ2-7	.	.	TGTGCCAGCAGCCTACGGACAGGGAGGGAGTACGAGCAGTACTTC	CASSLRTGREYEQYF
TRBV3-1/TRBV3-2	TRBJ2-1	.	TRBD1	TGTGCCAGCAGCCAAGGGACAGGGTCCGGGAATGAGCAGTTCTTC	CASSQGTGSGNEQFF
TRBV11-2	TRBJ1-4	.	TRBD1	TGTGCCAGCAGCTTAAGGACAGGGGGCGACCCAACTAATGAAAAACTGTTTTTT	CASSLRTGGDPTNEKLFF
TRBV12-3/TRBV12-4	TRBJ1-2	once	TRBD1	TGTGCCAGCACAGGGGGCCTTGGCTATGGCTACACCTTC	CASTGGLGYGYTF
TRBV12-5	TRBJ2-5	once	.	TGTGCTAGTAAGTCGACGGCGTACCAAGAGACCCAGTACTTC	CASKSTAYQETQYF
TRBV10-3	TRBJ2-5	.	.	TGTGCCATCAGTGTCGACGAGACCCAGTACTTC	CAISVDETQYF
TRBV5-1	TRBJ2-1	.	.	TGCGCCAGCAGTAGGGTCGCCGGGACAAACAATGAGCAGTTCTTC	CASSRVAGTNNEQFF
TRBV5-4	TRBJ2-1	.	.	TGTGCCAGCAGCTTAAGCTCGGGGGCGCCGAACAATGAGCAGTTCTTC	CASSLSSGAPNNEQFF
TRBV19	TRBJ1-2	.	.	TGTGCCAGTAGTATAGATTCTGTCAGGGGACCAGGCGGCTATGGCTACACCTTC	CASSIDSVRGPGGYGYTF
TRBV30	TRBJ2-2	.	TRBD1	TGTGCCTGGACCGGACAGGGTAACGGGGAGCTGTTTTTT	CAWTGQGNGELFF
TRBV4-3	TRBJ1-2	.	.	TGCGCCAGCAGCCGAAACGGGAACTATGGCTACACCTTC	CASSRNGNYGYTF
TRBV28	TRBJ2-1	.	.	TGTGCCAGCAGTTTGGGGGTGGGAGTTGAGCAGTTCTTC	CASSLGVGVEQFF
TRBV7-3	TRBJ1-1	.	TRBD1	TGTGCCAGCAGCCACGACCCTACAGGGGCGGCTTTCTTT	CASSHDPTGAAFF
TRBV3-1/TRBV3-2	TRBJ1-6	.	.	TGTGCCAGCAGCCCCGTTCTGGGGGATCAATCACCCCTCCACTTT	CASSPVLGDQSPLHF
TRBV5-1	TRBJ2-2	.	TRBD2	TGCGCCAGCAACAGAGGGACTAGCGAGGGCTCCGGGGAGCTGTTTTTT	CASNRGTSEGSGELFF
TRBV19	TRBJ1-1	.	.	TGTGCCAGTAGCCCATTAGACGGTTACACTGAAGCTTTCTTT	CASSPLDGYTEAFF